The 28 T cell receptor beta chains presented below share a single source sample, sequenced in a study of T cell responses to AZD1222 COVID-19 vaccine. Here immunoSEQ multiplex PCR was the method, and the copy in TCRdb shows in-frame clones only, minus some. This table holds approximately 140,000 clones, approximately 90% found once. The sample here was peripheral blood, taken 28 days after the second AZD1222 dose. All receptors come from an adult who received the AZD1222 COVID-19 vaccine.

The chain employs TRBV12-3 or TRBV12-4 and TRBJ2-1; D is possibly TRBD1 (6 bases). The CDR3 is 13 amino acids. The ends were cut back, 8 bases at V and 0 bases at J, with 8 bases in the middle. CDR3 sequence: CASSTGSYNEQFF. Here the CDR3 DNA reads TGTGCCAGCTCGACAGGCTCCTACAATGAGCAGTTCTTC.

The chain recombines TRBV12-3 or TRBV12-4 with TRBJ2-1; the D gene is possibly TRBD2 (6 bases). This CDR3 has 12 residues. V was cut by 1 base and J by 8 bases, with 6 bases left in between. CDR3 in amino acids: CASSLVADEQFF. The CDR3 DNA is TGTGCCAGCAGTTTAGTAGCGGATGAGCAGTTCTTC.

The V and J genes are TRBV18 and TRBJ1-5; D call uncertain. This CDR3 region has 14 residues. Trimming removed 0 bases from V and 6 bases from J, with 9 bases in between. Germline CDR1 and CDR2: KGHSH and LQKENI. The CDR3 spells CASSPPSGSQPQHF. CDR3 bases: TGTGCCAGCTCACCACCGTCGGGGAGTCAGCCCCAGCATTTT.

The V and J genes are TRBV7-2 and TRBJ1-1, with 7 bases fitting TRBD1. Looked up from germline, CDR1 is SGHTA and CDR2 is FQGNSA. The junction had 5 bases not matched to a gene; V was cut back by 3 bases and J by 7 bases. The CDR3 runs 13 residues. The CDR3 region has the DNA TGTGCCAGCAGCTTCCCACAGGGGATTGAAGCTTTCTTT. This translates into CASSFPQGIEAFF.

J is TRBJ2-2 and V is TRBV14; D gene uncertain. The CDR3 has 14 residues. V lost 0 bases to trimming and J lost 7 bases, with 9 bases between them. Germline CDR1 is SGHDN and CDR2 is FVKESK. CDR3 amino acids: CASSQDRRRGELFF. For the CDR3, the DNA is TGTGCCAGCAGCCAAGACCGGCGGCGCGGGGAGCTGTTTTTT.

The rearrangement uses TRBV7-9 and TRBJ1-1, with 7 bases matching TRBD1. The CDR3 runs 14 residues. CDR1 and CDR2 (germline): SEHNR, FQNEAQ (reference sequence). With 1 base clipped from V and 7 bases from J, the junction kept 6 bases outside the gene matches. For the CDR3, the DNA is TGTGCCAGCAGCTTAGGGCAGGGGGAGGGTGAAGCTTTCTTT. Translated: CASSLGQGEGEAFF.

The chain employs TRBV6-2 or TRBV6-3 and TRBJ2-3; 8 bases agree with TRBD2. From germline, CDR1 is MNHEY and CDR2 SVGEGT. This CDR3 comprises 18 residues. V lost 5 bases to trimming and J lost 0 bases; unmatched junction nucleotides: 13. The CDR3 sequence is CASSPTPRLAPSTDTQYF. DNA for the CDR3: TGTGCCAGCAGTCCAACCCCCAGACTAGCGCCTAGCACAGATACGCAGTATTTT.

This clone was picked up many times. The V call is TRBV9, the J call TRBJ1-1; D is unclear. This CDR3 is built from 13 residues. Germline CDR1 is SGDLS and CDR2 is YYNGEE. The ends were cut back, 5 bases at V and 6 bases at J, with 14 bases in the middle. CDR3 coding DNA: TGTGCCAGCAGTCCCCGGGGTAGAGCTGAAGCTTTCTTT. Amino acid sequence: CASSPRGRAEAFF.

This rearrangement joins TRBV28 to TRBJ2-3, with D unresolved. Germline CDR1 MDHEN, CDR2 SYDVKM. The CDR3 sequence is 12 residues long. V shed 5 bases and J shed 7 bases, with 10 bases lying between them. CDR3 sequence reads: CASSPTLYTQYF. CDR3 bases: TGTGCCAGCAGTCCCACCTTATATACGCAGTATTTT.

V usage is TRBV10-2 and J usage is TRBJ2-7; 8 nucleotides match TRBD1. The CDR3 is 12 residues long. Germline assignment: CDR1 WSHSY and CDR2 SAAADI. V gave up 8 bases and J gave up 2 bases; unmatched junction bases: 2. The CDR3 reads CASGQGPYEQYF. In DNA form, the CDR3 reads TGCGCCAGCGGACAGGGCCCCTACGAGCAGTACTTC.

The chain combines TRBV12-3 or TRBV12-4 with TRBJ1-2, with 9 nucleotides matching TRBD1. Trimming at V came to 1 base and at J to 8 bases, leaving 2 bases not matched to a gene. CDR3 size: 13 residues. In DNA, the CDR3 is TGTGCCAGCAGTTTAGGGGACAGGGAAGGCTACACCTTC. Protein product: CASSLGDREGYTF.

The J gene is TRBJ2-7, the V gene TRBV4-1; D perhaps matches TRBD2 (5 bases). Germline V lookup: CDR1 MGHRA, CDR2 YSYEKL. V was cut by 1 base and J by 2 bases, with 9 bases left in between. CDR3 length equals 14 residues. The CDR3 DNA follows: TGCGCCAGCAGCCAAGGGACTGCTACCTACGAGCAGTACTTC. This codes for CASSQGTATYEQYF.

The chain has TRBV6-6 and TRBJ2-1, with 7 bases identical to TRBD1. V trimming: 6 bases; J trimming: 6 bases; junction bases outside the gene matches: 11. CDR1 MNHNY and CDR2 SVGAGI come from the germline V gene (reference sequence). This CDR3 spans 15 amino acids. The CDR3, as DNA: TGTGCCAGCAGCCGTAGGGGGCGTCTCCTCAATGAGCAGTTCTTC. Protein sequence: CASSRRGRLLNEQFF.

The J gene is TRBJ1-3, the V gene TRBV5-4; D is unresolved. The CDR3 length is 14 residues. CDR1 SGHNT and CDR2 YYREEE come from the germline V gene (reference sequence). The V gene lost 0 bases and the J gene lost 6 bases, with 10 bases spanning the gap. CDR3 sequence reads: CASSLVGLENTIYF. CDR3 in DNA: TGTGCCAGCAGCTTGGTGGGATTAGAAAACACCATATATTTT.

The V call is TRBV5-5, the J call TRBJ2-7; a possible D gene is TRBD1 (6 bases). V lost 4 bases and J lost 2, with 10 bases in between. Germline CDR1 SGHKS, CDR2 YYEKEE (reference sequence). The CDR3 sequence is 13 residues long. The CDR3 loop is CASSVWTAYEQYF. CDR3 bases: TGTGCCAGCAGCGTATGGACAGCCTACGAGCAGTACTTC. Based on the CDR3 plus reference TRBV5-5 and TRBJ2-7, the full variable domain is DAGVTQSPTHLIKTRGQQVTLRCSPISGHKSVSWYQQVLGQGPQFIFQYYEKEERGRGNFPDRFSARQFPNYSSELNVNALLLGDSALYLCASSVWTAYEQYFGPGTRLTVT.

This chain uses TRBV9 with TRBJ1-1, with D possibly matching TRBD1 (5 bases). CDR1 and CDR2 (germline): SGDLS, YYNGEE. The CDR3 spans 14 residues. The V gene lost 4 bases and the J gene lost 1 base, with 11 bases spanning the gap. This CDR3 is CASSTITGNTEAFF. CDR3 DNA sequence: TGTGCCAGCAGCACAATCACAGGGAACACTGAAGCTTTCTTT.

The CDR3 coding sequence is TGTGCCAGCAGTTTCTCTACTGTGACCCAGTACTTC. Protein sequence: CASSFSTVTQYF. V gene TRBV6-1 combines with J gene TRBJ2-5, with D uncertain. In germline, CDR1 is MNHNS, CDR2 SASEGT. CDR3 length equals 12 residues. The ends were cut back, 5 bases at V and 7 bases at J, with 11 bases in the middle.

This clone was recorded once. CDR3: CASSIELARTGELFF. CDR3 DNA: TGTGCCAGTAGTATAGAACTAGCGAGAACCGGGGAGCTGTTTTTT. This rearrangement joins TRBV19 to TRBJ2-2, with TRBD2 matching 7 bases. CDR3 size: 15 residues. The J segment lost 5 bases and the V segment lost 0 bases, leaving 3 bases of the junction unmatched. The germline V gene has CDR1 LNHDA and CDR2 SQIVND (reference sequence).

CDR3 sequence (DNA): TGTGCCAGCTCACCGATTGCGAGGGATGGCTACACCTTC. It translates to CASSPIARDGYTF. The chain links TRBV18 to TRBJ1-2; D gene unclear. The CDR3 has 13 residues. Germline V lookup: CDR1 KGHSH, CDR2 LQKENI. The germline V and J ends were trimmed by 3 bases and 6 bases, with 11 bases remaining between them.

The V call is TRBV18, the J call TRBJ2-2; either TRBD1 or TRBD2 may supply D (5 bases each). Trimming pared 6 bases from V and 9 bases from J, leaving 17 bases between. CDR1 KGHSH and CDR2 LQKENI come from the germline V gene. The CDR3 runs 14 residues. The CDR3 region is CASSVGTPGRELFF. CDR3 nucleotides: TGTGCCAGCTCCGTGGGGACCCCAGGTCGGGAGCTGTTTTTT.

The chain has TRBV11-2 and TRBJ2-7, with TRBD2 identical over 14 bases. Germline-derived CDR1 and CDR2 are SGHAT and FQNNGV. The junction had 7 bases not matched to a gene; V was cut back by 0 bases and J by 6 bases. The CDR3 has 17 residues. For the CDR3, the DNA is TGTGCCAGCAGCTTAGACGGGACTAGCGGGAGCTTGCTCGAGCAGTACTTC. As protein: CASSLDGTSGSLLEQYF.

The chain couples TRBV6-2 or TRBV6-3 to TRBJ1-5; 7 nucleotides match TRBD1. In germline, CDR1 is MNHEY, CDR2 SVGEGT. This CDR3 is 15 amino acids long. V lost 2 bases to trimming and J lost 7 bases; unmatched junction nucleotides: 8. DNA of the CDR3: TGTGCCAGCAGTTACACGACAGGGAGTCGGCAGCCCCAGCATTTT. Its protein is CASSYTTGSRQPQHF.

The genes are TRBV27 and TRBJ2-2; D is ambiguous. Per the germline V gene, CDR1 is MNHEY and CDR2 is SMNVEV (reference sequence). This CDR3 comprises 14 residues. V was clipped by 1 base and J by 4 bases, with 7 bases between them. DNA of the CDR3: TGTGCCAGCAGTTTATGGGGTGTCACCGGGGAGCTGTTTTTT. Protein product: CASSLWGVTGELFF.

The CDR3 reads CASSPVAGGPYGYTF. The CDR3 DNA follows: TGTGCCAGCTCACCAGTAGCTGGAGGCCCCTATGGCTACACCTTC. The V and J genes are TRBV18 and TRBJ1-2, with D unclear. The V and J ends lost 2 bases and 4 bases respectively, with 14 bases between them. Germline CDR1 is KGHSH and CDR2 is LQKENI. CDR3 length: 15 amino acids.

The V call is TRBV5-1, the J call TRBJ1-1, with 7 nucleotides matching TRBD1. V lost 0 bases to trimming and J lost 4 bases; unmatched junction nucleotides: 6. The CDR3 has 15 residues. The germline V gene encodes CDR1 SGHRS and CDR2 YFSETQ. The CDR3 coding sequence is TGCGCCAGCAGCTTGGAGAAGGGGGCGGGCACTGAAGCTTTCTTT. It codes for CASSLEKGAGTEAFF.

The rearrangement uses TRBV11-2 and TRBJ2-1; maybe TRBD2 (5 bases). The CDR3 sequence is 16 residues long. The V and J ends lost 5 bases and 0 bases respectively, with 14 bases between them. The germline V gene has CDR1 SGHAT and CDR2 FQNNGV. The CDR3 is CASSHPGVSSYNEQFF. DNA for the CDR3: TGTGCCAGCAGCCACCCCGGGGTCAGCTCCTACAATGAGCAGTTCTTC.

This clone is medium-sized by share. The V call is TRBV30, the J call TRBJ2-2; 8 nucleotides agree with TRBD2. The trim removed 0 bases at V and 7 bases at J, leaving 7 bases unmatched. Looked up from germline, CDR1 is GTSNPN and CDR2 is SVGIG (reference sequence). The CDR3 sequence is 15 residues long. CDR3 protein: CAWSVGAGEVGELFF. The CDR3 DNA reads TGTGCCTGGAGTGTAGGAGCGGGAGAGGTCGGGGAGCTGTTTTTT.

The V call is TRBV4-1, the J call TRBJ1-2; 9 bases map to TRBD1. V lost 3 bases, J lost 1 base, and 9 bases stayed unmatched. The germline gives CDR1 MGHRA, CDR2 YSYEKL. The CDR3 is 17 amino acids. CDR3 protein: CASSQPPGQGLNYGYTF. Here the CDR3 DNA reads TGCGCCAGCAGCCAGCCTCCGGGACAGGGCCTTAACTATGGCTACACCTTC.